This TCR beta chain comes out of a study of yellow fever vaccine responses in identical twins. Broader study findings: As reported, the vaccine T cell response of twins seemed partly convergent and partly personalized.

Germline V gene data show CDR1 as SNHLY and CDR2 as FYNNEI. Trimming took 4 bases from V and 2 from J, leaving 12 bases between them. The CDR3 has 15 residues. The table lists this clonotype with a few counts. The target antigen is unknown. Using its own MiXCR run on the RT-PCR reads, TCRdb lists one record per CDR3 protein. Altogether 25,000 or so distinct CDR3 sequences are present, 60% to 80% being singletons, with the ten largest covering about 5%. This clonotype was obtained from a woman aged 18-35 years who received the yellow fever vaccine. The chain couples TRBV2 to TRBJ2-1; perhaps D is TRBD1 or TRBD2 (5 bases each). Sequenced material: T cells from blood (PBMCs), unsorted or a sorted subset (not recorded which), taken before or after yellow fever vaccination (not recorded which). The CDR3 region is CASSAERGAYNEQFF. CDR3 sequence (DNA): TGTGCCAGCAGTGCTGAGAGAGGGGCCTACAATGAGCAGTTCTTC.